The 18 T cell receptor beta chains presented below share a single source sample, sequenced in a study of cytomegalovirus exposure and HLA in healthy donors. Researchers ran the PCR with 60 Vbeta and 13 Jbeta primers. Produced via immunoSEQ multiplex PCR; TCRdb's table is partial and in-frame only. The profile shows around 160,000 clones, about three quarters of them singletons. The specimen was PBMCs. Every receptor here comes from a woman between 40 and 55 years old in good health and CMV-seropositive.

The chain has TRBV5-6 and TRBJ1-2; 7 bases line up with TRBD1. Looked up from germline, CDR1 is SGHDT and CDR2 is YYEEEE. The CDR3 has 14 amino acids. V was pared by 0 bases and J by 4 bases, with 3 bases of the junction left unmatched. The CDR3 reads CASSLDRGTYGYTF. The CDR3 DNA reads TGTGCCAGCAGCTTGGACAGGGGTACCTATGGCTACACCTTC.

The table lists this clone with a few counts. The gene calls are TRBV7-2 and TRBJ1-2; 9 positions match TRBD1. The CDR3 runs 14 residues. Germline lookup yields CDR1 SGHTA and CDR2 FQGNSA. With 5 bases clipped from V and 8 bases from J, the junction kept 9 bases outside the gene matches. The CDR3 reads CASSVLQGAGGYTF. CDR3 DNA sequence: TGTGCCAGCAGCGTCTTACAGGGGGCGGGGGGCTACACCTTC.

The sample holds a few counts of this clone. The rearrangement uses TRBV5-4 and TRBJ1-2; the match to TRBD1 covers 7 bases. Per germline, CDR1 SGHNT and CDR2 YYREEE (reference sequence). This CDR3 contains 15 residues. V shed 2 bases and J 4 bases; nucleotides not matched to a gene: 8. CDR3: CASSFPDRGPYGYTF. The CDR3 DNA follows: TGTGCCAGCAGCTTTCCGGATAGGGGGCCCTATGGCTACACCTTC.

The chain couples TRBV18 to TRBJ1-1, with 7 bases matching TRBD1. The CDR3 loop spans 15 amino acids. The germline gives CDR1 KGHSH, CDR2 LQKENI. V shed 4 bases, J shed 1 base, and the junction held 6 bases outside the gene matches. The CDR3 loop is CASSLGTAKNTEAFF. As DNA, the CDR3 is TGTGCCAGCTCACTCGGGACAGCTAAGAACACTGAAGCTTTCTTT.

The V and J genes are TRBV9 and TRBJ1-1; D not resolved. Per the germline V gene, CDR1 is SGDLS and CDR2 is YYNGEE. Trimming left V 4 bases short and J 7 bases short, with 17 bases between. CDR3 length: 14 residues. The CDR3 nucleotides are TGTGCCAGCAGCCCCTCGATTATAGGAGGTGAAGCTTTCTTT. It translates to CASSPSIIGGEAFF.

CDR3 protein: CASSALGRDNSPLHF. The CDR3 region has the DNA TGTGCCAGCAGTGCATTAGGCAGGGATAATTCACCCCTCCACTTT. This rearrangement joins TRBV28 to TRBJ1-6; possible D gene TRBD1, 5 bases. This CDR3 contains 15 residues. Trimming took off 5 bases at V and 5 bases at J, with 13 bases between the two ends. Germline CDR1 MDHEN, CDR2 SYDVKM.

The chain joins TRBV27 to TRBJ2-2, with no clear D. The CDR3 has 11 residues. Looked up from germline, CDR1 is MNHEY and CDR2 is SMNVEV (reference sequence). Between the trimmed V and J ends, which lost 8 bases and 7 bases, there was a span of 8 bases. CDR3 sequence reads: CASPRNGELFF. Written as DNA, the CDR3 is TGTGCCAGCCCGAGGAACGGGGAGCTGTTTTTT.

The V gene is TRBV5-6, the J gene TRBJ1-4, with 9 bases identical to TRBD1. The CDR3 consists of 15 residues. Germline V gene sequence: CDR1 SGHDT, CDR2 YYEEEE. Trimming at V came to 5 bases and at J to 5 bases, leaving 7 bases not matched to a gene. The CDR3 protein is CASSSRQGGNEKLFF. CDR3 nucleotide sequence: TGTGCCAGCAGTTCCCGACAGGGGGGGAATGAAAAACTGTTTTTT.

This clone was detected a few times. The rearrangement joins TRBV6-5 to TRBJ1-2; no clear D. The V gene lost 6 bases and the J gene lost 3 bases, with 14 bases spanning the gap. Per the germline V gene, CDR1 is MNHEY and CDR2 is SVGAGI. The CDR3 totals 14 residues. CDR3 sequence: CASSPGEAYYGYTF. The CDR3 DNA is TGTGCCAGCAGCCCCGGGGAGGCGTACTATGGCTACACCTTC.

This chain links TRBV4-2 with TRBJ1-6; D call uncertain. With 5 bases removed from V and 7 bases from J, the gap between germline ends came to 18 bases. Germline values: CDR1 LGHNA, CDR2 YNFKEQ. The CDR3 covers 16 residues. The CDR3 loop reads CASSIGGQRRNSPLHF. The CDR3 DNA follows: TGTGCCAGCAGCATCGGAGGGCAGAGACGAAATTCACCCCTCCACTTT.

The gene calls are TRBV7-9 and TRBJ2-3; D is perhaps TRBD2 (6 bases). Germline loops: CDR1 SEHNR, CDR2 FQNEAQ (reference sequence). The length of the CDR3 is 14 residues. V was pared by 8 bases and J by 2 bases, with 14 bases between. In nucleotides, the CDR3 is TGTGCCAGCGCGGCAGGACTAATCACAGATACGCAGTATTTT. Its translation: CASAAGLITDTQYF.

The rearrangement links TRBV19 to TRBJ2-1, with 9 bases matching TRBD1. Germline-derived CDR1 and CDR2 are LNHDA and SQIVND (reference sequence). The CDR3 is 15 amino acids. With V trimmed by 4 bases and J by 10 bases, 11 bases remained unmatched. The CDR3 coding sequence is TGTGCCAGTAGTACCGAAAGACAGGGGGTAACCGAGCAGTTCTTC. This gives the protein CASSTERQGVTEQFF. Using reference TRBV19 and TRBJ2-1 for the parts outside the CDR3, the full variable domain is DGGITQSPKYLFRKEGQNVTLSCEQNLNHDAMYWYRQDPGQGLRLIYYSQIVNDFQKGDIAEGYSVSREKKESFPLTVTSAQKNPTAFYLCASSTERQGVTEQFFGPGTRLTVL.

The chain carries TRBV5-4 and TRBJ1-2; D is unclear. Germline-derived CDR1 and CDR2 are SGHNT and YYREEE (reference sequence). The V gene lost 0 bases and the J gene lost 2 bases, with 5 bases spanning the gap. The CDR3 is 13 amino acids. The CDR3 region has the DNA TGTGCCAGCAGCTTGGGAGTGAACTATGGCTACACCTTC. Its protein product is CASSLGVNYGYTF.

The rearrangement links TRBV6-1 to TRBJ2-7; maybe TRBD2 (6 bases). The CDR3 has 15 residues. The V end lost 4 bases, the J end lost 3 bases, and 16 bases lay between the germline ends. Per the germline V gene, CDR1 is MNHNS and CDR2 is SASEGT. CDR3 DNA: TGTGCCAGCAGTGCTATTAGCGGCAATCACTACGAGCAGTACTTC. Encoded protein: CASSAISGNHYEQYF.

The chain employs TRBV19 and TRBJ1-1; 10 bases line up with TRBD1. Germline lookup yields CDR1 LNHDA and CDR2 SQIVND (reference sequence). Trimming cost V 5 bases and J 3 bases; bases outside gene matches: 9. CDR3 length equals 16 residues. CDR3 coding DNA: TGTGCCAGTAGTCTGGGTGACAGGGGGCGGTACACTGAAGCTTTCTTT. Its translation: CASSLGDRGRYTEAFF.

The chain is built from TRBV5-6 and TRBJ2-7; 8 positions agree with TRBD1. From germline, CDR1 is SGHDT and CDR2 YYEEEE. V lost 3 bases to trimming and J lost 1 base; unmatched junction nucleotides: 9. The CDR3 is 16 residues long. CDR3 DNA sequence: TGTGCCAGCAGCTCCTCCGGGACAGGCGCGTCCTACGAGCAGTACTTC. Its protein is CASSSSGTGASYEQYF.

Turning to this clone: This CDR3 is also generated by other DNA sequences in the sample. The chain links TRBV29-1 to TRBJ2-1; possibly TRBD1 for D (5 bases). V lost 3 bases, J lost 12 bases, and 15 bases lay in between. There are 12 residues in the CDR3. CDR1 and CDR2 (germline): SQVTM, ANQGSEA. This CDR3 reads CSVEESRVPQFF. CDR3 in DNA: TGCAGCGTTGAGGAAAGCAGGGTTCCGCAGTTCTTC.

This chain uses TRBV19 with TRBJ2-2; weak D call: TRBD2 (7 bases). Trimming took 5 bases from V and 4 from J, leaving 14 bases between them. This CDR3 region has 15 residues. CDR1 is LNHDA, CDR2 SQIVND, per germline (reference sequence). The CDR3 DNA sequence: TGTGCCAGTAGTCAAGGGGGGGGTTTCACCGGGGAGCTGTTTTTT. It is translated as CASSQGGGFTGELFF.